The 15 T cell receptor beta chains given below trace back to one sample, sequenced in a study of PD-L1 blockade in urothelial cancer. Method: immunoSEQ multiplex PCR; TCRdb's copy keeps in-frame clones and lacks some. The table records some 90,000 clones, roughly 90% of them present only once. Time point described: pretreatment peripheral blood. The sample consisted of PBMCs, taken around atezolizumab (anti-PD-L1) treatment. These receptors were obtained from a woman at least 80 years old with urothelial cancer.

This chain joins TRBV28 and TRBJ2-5; unclear D gene. Germline CDR1 MDHEN, CDR2 SYDVKM. The V gene lost 6 bases and the J gene lost 2 bases, with 7 bases spanning the gap. CDR3 length: 12 amino acids. The CDR3 DNA reads as TGTGCCAGCAGATCGGTACAAGAGACCCAGTACTTC. Residues: CASRSVQETQYF.

V and J are TRBV19 and TRBJ1-4; a weak D match, TRBD1 (6 bases). Trimming left V 9 bases short and J 8 bases short, with 7 bases between. Germline values: CDR1 LNHDA, CDR2 SQIVND (reference sequence). This CDR3 has 10 residues. CDR3 sequence reads: CASGQEKLFF. In DNA, the CDR3 is TGTGCCAGCGGACAGGAAAAACTGTTTTTT.

The chain uses TRBV27 and TRBJ1-1, with 8 bases fitting TRBD1. Trimming cost V 6 bases and J 11 bases; bases outside gene matches: 8. The CDR3 is 12 residues long. Germline V lookup: CDR1 MNHEY, CDR2 SMNVEV (reference sequence). The CDR3 is CASSSGGVGAFF. The DNA for the CDR3 is TGTGCCAGCAGCTCAGGGGGCGTGGGCGCTTTCTTT.

This chain joins TRBV28 and TRBJ2-3, with D maybe TRBD2 (5 bases). Germline V gene data show CDR1 as MDHEN and CDR2 as SYDVKM. The CDR3 is made up of 13 amino acids. V was trimmed by 4 bases and J by 6 bases, leaving 11 bases between them. The CDR3 region is CASSWGDSDTQYF. As DNA, the CDR3 is TGTGCCAGCAGTTGGGGAGATTCGGATACGCAGTATTTT. Full variable domain (remainder filled in from reference TRBV28 and TRBJ2-3): DVKVTQSSRYLVKRTGEKVFLECVQDMDHENMFWYRQDPGLGLRLIYFSYDVKMKEKGDIPEGYSVSREKKERFSLILESASTNQTSMYLCASSWGDSDTQYFGPGTRLTVL.

The J gene is TRBJ2-5, the V gene TRBV7-9; the match to TRBD2 covers 8 bases. V dropped 0 bases and J dropped 3; count of bases not matched to a gene: 0. Germline V lookup: CDR1 SEHNR, CDR2 FQNEAQ (reference sequence). The CDR3 covers 14 residues. CDR3 DNA: TGTGCCAGCAGCTTAGCGGGACTAGAAGAGACCCAGTACTTC. Amino acids: CASSLAGLEETQYF.

The chain carries TRBV9 and TRBJ2-1; 7 bases map to TRBD2. Germline V gives CDR1 SGDLS, CDR2 YYNGEE. This CDR3 is built from 17 residues. Germline trimming cut 4 bases from V and 5 bases from J; bases unmatched to any gene: 15. CDR3 in DNA: TGTGCCAGCAGCCCGGGGGTGGCGGGGGATTCCGACAATGAGCAGTTCTTC. Translating gives CASSPGVAGDSDNEQFF.

This clone was picked up one time. This chain connects TRBV5-1 to TRBJ2-2; possible D gene TRBD1, 5 bases. The CDR3 consists of 15 residues. Germline V gene data show CDR1 as SGHRS and CDR2 as YFSETQ. Trimming removed 0 bases at V and 6 bases at J, with 12 bases between. CDR3 sequence (DNA): TGCGCCAGCAGCTTGGAGGGGAATTGGGCCGGGGAGCTGTTTTTT. This encodes CASSLEGNWAGELFF.

The rearrangement links TRBV9 to TRBJ1-1, with TRBD1 matching 12 bases. The CDR3 has 14 residues. Per the germline V gene, CDR1 is SGDLS and CDR2 is YYNGEE. The V gene end was trimmed by 3 bases and the J gene end by 5 bases; junction bases not matched to a gene: 2. The CDR3 nucleotides read TGTGCCAGCAGCGGGGACAGGGGGCGTACTGAAGCTTTCTTT. Translation: CASSGDRGRTEAFF.

V is TRBV5-1 and J is TRBJ2-2, with TRBD2 as a possible D gene (6 bases). V shed 4 bases and J shed 5 bases, with 9 bases lying between them. This CDR3 region has 13 residues. Germline values: CDR1 SGHRS, CDR2 YFSETQ. The DNA for the CDR3 is TGCGCCAGCAGCATCCGGGGGACCGGGGAGCTGTTTTTT. Encoded protein: CASSIRGTGELFF.

This chain connects TRBV5-1 to TRBJ2-5, with D hard to call. V shed 4 bases and J shed 5 bases, with 15 bases lying between them. This CDR3 has 14 amino acids. Germline loops: CDR1 SGHRS, CDR2 YFSETQ. DNA of the CDR3: TGCGCCAGCAGCGTATCAACCGGTTCTGAGACCCAGTACTTC. Protein product: CASSVSTGSETQYF.

The genes are TRBV4-2 and TRBJ2-1; 7 nucleotides agree with TRBD2. The junction had 6 bases not matched to a gene; V was cut back by 1 base and J by 0 bases. Germline CDR1 LGHNA, CDR2 YNFKEQ. This CDR3 is built from 17 residues. CDR3: CASSQGAGRSSYNEQFF. CDR3 in DNA: TGTGCCAGCAGCCAAGGAGCGGGAAGGAGCTCCTACAATGAGCAGTTCTTC.

The chain couples TRBV28 to TRBJ1-2, with 7 bases matching TRBD1. The germline V gene has CDR1 MDHEN and CDR2 SYDVKM. There are 17 residues in the CDR3. V lost 2 bases and J lost 2; bases outside the gene matches: 11. The CDR3 is CASSLPLAGGLNYGYTF. In DNA, the CDR3 is TGTGCCAGCAGTTTACCGTTGGCAGGGGGTTTAAACTATGGCTACACCTTC.

The chain couples TRBV18 to TRBJ2-1; 9 bases are shared with TRBD1. Germline assignment: CDR1 KGHSH and CDR2 LQKENI. V lost 2 bases and J lost 7; bases outside the gene matches: 6. This CDR3 region has 15 residues. This CDR3 is CASSPGDRVWNEQFF. The CDR3 DNA sequence: TGTGCCAGCTCACCAGGGGACAGGGTCTGGAATGAGCAGTTCTTC.

The chain couples TRBV5-1 to TRBJ1-1; 7 nucleotides agree with TRBD1. The germline V gene has CDR1 SGHRS and CDR2 YFSETQ. The CDR3 totals 14 residues. The V segment lost 5 bases and the J segment 0 bases; nucleotides outside the gene matches: 4. CDR3 in amino acids: CASRPGTVNTEAFF. CDR3 bases: TGCGCCAGCAGACCCGGGACAGTGAACACTGAAGCTTTCTTT.

This chain connects TRBV14 to TRBJ1-1; TRBD1 matches at 7 bases. Trimming at V came to 0 bases and at J to 4 bases, leaving 17 bases not matched to a gene. Germline V gene lookup returns CDR1 SGHDN and CDR2 FVKESK. This CDR3 has 19 residues. CDR3 sequence: CASSQDSAQGGRRSTEAFF. The CDR3 DNA sequence: TGTGCCAGCAGCCAAGATAGCGCCCAGGGGGGCAGGCGAAGCACTGAAGCTTTCTTT.